This T cell receptor beta chain was identified in a study of Graves' ophthalmopathy and Graves' hyperthyroidism (dated by TCRdb to between 2017 and 2018). At the level of the whole study: Peripheral blood was collected before any treatment was given, at the time of initial diagnosis. TCR beta repertoire signatures were used to distinguish Graves' ophthalmopathy from Graves' hyperthyroidism and to predict progression to ophthalmopathy. In total, some 130 blood samples were TCR-sequenced: fewer than 50 ophthalmopathy, roughly 80 hyperthyroidism and roughly 17 hyperthyroidism-to-ophthalmopathy patients. To explore V-J signatures that distinguish ophthalmopathy from hyperthyroidism, a discovery set of about a hundred patients was enrolled, made up of around 44 with ophthalmopathy and some 56 with stable hyperthyroidism. An independent validation cohort was composed of 18 hyperthyroidism patients and around 16 patients who later progressed from hyperthyroidism to ophthalmopathy. T-cell repertoires of thyroid tissue and blood were compared in several hyperthyroidism patients. After sampling, hyperthyroidism patients received methimazole starting at 30 mg daily, and ophthalmopathy patients received high-dose intravenous methylprednisolone. The 85 to 100 discovery patients were divided at random into training and test sets in a 7:3 ratio. Overall results and qualifications from the work: In validation, the model predicted ophthalmopathy progression with more than 55% sensitivity and 72% to 80% specificity; fewer than 15 predicted patients were CT-confirmed with GO in a median of about 6.1 months. Most of the expanded thyroid clonotypes with a frequency above 0.001 were also detected in blood, and it was suggested that the thyroid immune response may be reflected by blood repertoires. Sample size was not statistically predetermined, and group allocation was not concealed from the investigators. In cross-validation, the 13-signature model distinguished ophthalmopathy from stable hyperthyroidism with 85% to 90% sensitivity and roughly 81% specificity, and in the test set the corresponding values were roughly 80% and 76%.

According to the germline V gene, CDR1 reads SQVTM and CDR2 reads ANQGSEA. V is cut by 3 bases and J by 5 bases, and the space between the germline ends is 7 bases. The CDR3 spans 11 residues, from the cysteine through the phenylalanine. This entry keeps only the CDR3 DNA: 33 bases, framed from base 1. For repertoire sequencing, TCR beta CDR3 regions were amplified from RNA transcripts. The first round was an RT-PCR using HTBI primers with the Qiagen OneStep RT-PCR kit, and this first round was followed by a second-round multiplex PCR, then size selection and purification. The libraries underwent paired-end sequencing with 100 bp reads on an Illumina HiSeq2000. The authors' pipeline ran thus. SOAPnuke was used for read processing, and reads with adapters, uncalled bases, a mean Phred below 15, or no exact constant-primer or identifier match were discarded. High-quality paired reads were merged with COPE v1.2.5. Each unique nucleotide sequence was treated as a clonotype, and MiTCR v1.1 was used to align the clonotypes to the IMGT TRB V, D and J references. The analysis was limited to V-J combinations with a frequency above 0.0001, which together covered over 99% of the repertoires. For each V-J combination, a TCR clonal expansion and chaos score was defined as F50 clonal expansion divided by the chaos observed in the TCRdist matrix. Welch's t-statistics and random forest were used to narrow the features down to over ten V-J combinations, which were then fed into a naive Bayes classifier. The Morisita-Horn index was used to measure how similar the thyroid and blood repertoires were. TCRdb applied fastp at Q25 and MiXCR to the public reads, then kept only in-frame beta chains. Entries that share a CDR3 protein sequence are merged under the most common genes and DNA. The authors' filters were not applied to this entry. The sample records hundreds of thousands of distinct CDR3 sequences, 20% to 25% of which are singletons. The ten largest clones represent around 7% of the sample.

On this clonotype itself: Its antigen remains undetermined. Base qualities are not recorded, but no much larger clone differs from it by a single base.

Hyperthyroidism was considered stable if no progression to ophthalmopathy occurred within 18 months of follow-up. Patients with hyperthyroidism were aged 18 to 65 years, had been newly diagnosed, and had a disease duration of less than 2 months. Patients with other autoimmune diseases, uncontrolled infections, pregnancy or lactation were excluded. Diagnosis was based on clinical symptoms, serum thyroxine, TRAb, thyroid ultrasound and orbital computed tomography. PBMCs were isolated from 7.5 to 10 ml of fresh peripheral blood by Ficoll-Paque density gradient centrifugation. Total RNA was extracted with Trizol reagent and quality-checked on an Agilent 2100 Bioanalyzer.

The sequencing sample was made of peripheral blood. This receptor was taken from a woman under 30 with stable Graves' hyperthyroidism. Some clones in this sample may be carry-over from other donors' samples. Donor details come from another sample of the same person, matched by shared clones. The chain was built from TRBV29-1 and TRBJ2-5, with no confident D gene call. The DNA sequence follows: TGCAGCGTTGACTTGTCCGAGACCCAGTACTTC. Its product reads: CSVDLSETQYF.